This T cell receptor beta chain was recovered during a study of OX40 agonist ivuxolimab in advanced cancers. The CDR3 is 15 amino acids. The germline V gene has CDR1 LNHDA and CDR2 SQIVND (reference sequence). V lost 3 bases and J 2 bases, leaving 13 bases between the germline ends. Assay: immunoSEQ multiplex PCR; the TCRdb copy retains only in-frame clones and omits some. In the table there are around 40,000 clones, 70% to 90% of which are singletons. The clonotype was recovered from an adult with an advanced solid tumor such as melanoma, head and neck, liver or kidney cancer. The rearrangement links TRBV19 to TRBJ2-5; TRBD1 is a possible D gene (5 bases). The sample consisted of CD4+ or CD8+ T cells sorted from blood, taken in a trial of the OX40 agonist ivuxolimab. The CDR3 loop is CASSIGQGTQETQYF. The CDR3 DNA reads TGTGCCAGTAGTATTGGGCAGGGTACTCAAGAGACCCAGTACTTC.